A single TCR beta chain is shown here with its context. Its antigen is still unknown. CDR1 SGHVS and CDR2 FNYEAQ come from the germline V gene. Trimming cost V 5 bases and J 0 bases, with 13 bases left between them. The CDR3 consists of 16 residues. The sample is drawn from a study of graft-versus-host responses after intestinal transplantation. Overall study context: Every recipient underwent anti-thymocyte globulin induction, then tacrolimus and steroids for two to four years.

The study, taken as a whole, reports: Investigators detected GvH clones in recipient marrow, with some emerging earlier in ileum or blood.

The method was immunoSEQ multiplex PCR; TCRdb's version includes in-frame clones alone and lacks a portion of them. The table lists some 15,000 clones, around 95% of them singletons. The rearrangement joins TRBV7-6 to TRBJ1-4, with TRBD1 as a possible D gene (5 bases). This material consisted of PBMCs, taken 9 days after transplant. The TCR was taken from a human patient who received an intestinal transplant, so some T cells may come from the graft donor. CDR3 sequence: CASSTPLGATNEKLFF. The CDR3 DNA reads TGTGCCAGCAGCACCCCCTTGGGGGCAACTAATGAAAAACTGTTTTTT.